This T cell receptor beta chain came from a study of T cells after yellow fever vaccination. This clonotype was counted at least ten times. TCRdb fed the 5' RACE reads into MiXCR, producing one record per CDR3 protein. The sample lists 500,000 to 550,000 distinct CDR3 sequences, about a fifth occurring once. In germline, CDR1 is MNHNS, CDR2 SASEGT. The length of the CDR3 is 15 residues. V lost 3 bases, J lost 0 bases, and 11 bases lay in between. This chain links TRBV6-1 with TRBJ1-2; no definite D call. The sequence came from a man aged 18 to 35 who received the YFV17D yellow fever vaccine. Specimen: PBMCs, collected about 21 days after the first yellow fever vaccination. Here the CDR3 reads CASSDRVRTNYGYTF. For the CDR3, the DNA is TGTGCCAGCAGTGATAGGGTTCGGACTAACTATGGCTACACCTTC.